Listed below are T cell receptor beta chains from one sample, sequenced in a study of control samples from healthy donors and cancer patients. The table came from immunoSEQ multiplex PCR; TCRdb's copy has only in-frame clones and leaves some out. The profile shows just over 80,000 clones, around nine tenths of them singletons. The specimen was blood. The receptors here all came from a man aged 50-60 years in good health. The CDR3 runs from the conserved cysteine through the conserved F or W. Not every row has a clone size; where given, it reads once, few, many or a size class.

V gene	clone size	J gene	CDR3 protein
TRBV10-2	NA	TRBJ2-3	CASSQEGGGAKDTQYF
TRBV10-1	NA	TRBJ1-6	CASAQVRNSPLHF
TRBV7-2	NA	TRBJ1-2	CASSPPRFGYGYTF
TRBV6-6	NA	TRBJ2-1	CASRKTGGSYNEQFF
TRBV6-5	NA	TRBJ1-4	CASSYRDTMSEKLFF
TRBV3-1/TRBV3-2	NA	TRBJ2-7	CASSQDQTGISYEQYF
TRBV4-1	NA	TRBJ1-1	CASSLGLRGGTEAFF
TRBV24-1	NA	TRBJ2-3	CATSDFWASSGTDTQYF
TRBV7-8	NA	TRBJ1-2	CASSYDNYGYTF
TRBV12-3/TRBV12-4	NA	TRBJ1-1	CASSTTENTEAFF
TRBV6-1	NA	TRBJ2-6	CASSAQGRSGANVLTF
TRBV2	NA	TRBJ1-3	CASSFDRAGNTIYF
TRBV5-1	NA	TRBJ2-1	CASSLGAQGINEQFF
TRBV5-1	NA	TRBJ1-4	CASSLGDPNEKLFF
TRBV30	NA	TRBJ1-5	CAWSPTGNQPQHF
TRBV30	NA	TRBJ1-2	CAWSVGGQGNYGYTF
TRBV18	medium-sized	TRBJ1-5	CASSPTGIGGVHF
TRBV12-3/TRBV12-4	NA	TRBJ1-1	CASSFSGTEAFF
TRBV6-5	NA	TRBJ1-2	CASGNLGLRYTF
TRBV24-1	once	TRBJ2-1	CATSDLRHPNEQFF
TRBV10-3	NA	TRBJ1-3	CAISFSGTAAGNTIYF
TRBV6-6	NA	TRBJ2-7	CASSPPPGVYEQYF
TRBV6-1	few	TRBJ1-5	CASSELVGRQPQHF
TRBV2	NA	TRBJ1-6	CASRDRNSPLHF
TRBV6-2/TRBV6-3	once	TRBJ1-3	CASSRGSGNTIYF
TRBV19	NA	TRBJ1-1	CASSQIGRGMNTEAFF
TRBV11-2	NA	TRBJ2-3	CASSLDGAADTQYF
TRBV5-4	NA	TRBJ2-3	CASSGDPWGGDTQYF
TRBV5-1	NA	TRBJ2-7	CASSFTESYEQYF
TRBV5-6	NA	TRBJ1-1	CASSLAGRVEAFF
TRBV7-9	NA	TRBJ2-3	CASSSRDSTDTQYF
TRBV16	NA	TRBJ1-5	CASSQSGDYQPQHF
TRBV9	NA	TRBJ2-3	CASTPTRGPGDTQYF
TRBV6-1	NA	TRBJ2-5	CASSENAQGLQETQYF
TRBV9	NA	TRBJ2-3	CASSVGTSTDTQYF
TRBV19	NA	TRBJ1-4	CAGGQREKLFF
TRBV11-2	NA	TRBJ1-5	CASSLDGDLGQPQHF
TRBV7-9	NA	TRBJ1-4	CASSLGGQVEKLFF
TRBV7-9	NA	TRBJ1-6	CASSLKLGTVGGDSPLHF
TRBV7-4	NA	TRBJ1-2	CASSFQGMGYTF
TRBV27	NA	TRBJ1-3	CASSSLPVGSGNTIYF
TRBV19	NA	TRBJ2-7	CASSIRGNSYEQYF
TRBV6-5	NA	TRBJ1-5	CASRRIYSNQPQHF
TRBV5-8	NA	TRBJ2-3	CASWGLPSTDTQYF
TRBV6-5	NA	TRBJ2-7	CASRDRVNGPYEQYF
TRBV18	NA	TRBJ1-3	CASSPDRTLSGNTIYF
TRBV7-2	once	TRBJ2-7	CASSVSPLGQGSYEQYF
TRBV5-8	NA	TRBJ2-7	CASSFTGVPTYEQYF
TRBV6-5	medium-sized	TRBJ2-7	CASSYSTNGGEQYF
TRBV11-2	few	TRBJ1-4	CASRKGGVPWEKLFF